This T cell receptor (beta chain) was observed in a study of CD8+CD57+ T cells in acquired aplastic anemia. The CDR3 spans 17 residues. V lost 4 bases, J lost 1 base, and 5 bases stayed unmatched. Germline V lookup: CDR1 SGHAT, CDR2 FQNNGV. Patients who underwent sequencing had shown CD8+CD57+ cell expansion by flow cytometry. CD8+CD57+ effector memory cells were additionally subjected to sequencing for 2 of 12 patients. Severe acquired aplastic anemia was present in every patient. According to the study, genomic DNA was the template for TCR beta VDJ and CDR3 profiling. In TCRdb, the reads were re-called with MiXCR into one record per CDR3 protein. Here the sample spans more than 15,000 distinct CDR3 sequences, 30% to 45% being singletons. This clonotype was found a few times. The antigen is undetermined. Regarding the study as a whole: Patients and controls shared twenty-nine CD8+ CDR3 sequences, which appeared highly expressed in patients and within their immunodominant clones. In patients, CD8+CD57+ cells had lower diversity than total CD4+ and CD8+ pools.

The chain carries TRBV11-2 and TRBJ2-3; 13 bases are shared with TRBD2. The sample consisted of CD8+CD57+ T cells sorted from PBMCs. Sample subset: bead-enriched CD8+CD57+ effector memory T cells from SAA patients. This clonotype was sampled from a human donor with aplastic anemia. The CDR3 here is CASSSRTSGGGTDTQYF. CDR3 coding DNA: TGTGCCAGCAGCTCGAGGACTAGCGGGGGAGGCACAGATACGCAGTATTTT.